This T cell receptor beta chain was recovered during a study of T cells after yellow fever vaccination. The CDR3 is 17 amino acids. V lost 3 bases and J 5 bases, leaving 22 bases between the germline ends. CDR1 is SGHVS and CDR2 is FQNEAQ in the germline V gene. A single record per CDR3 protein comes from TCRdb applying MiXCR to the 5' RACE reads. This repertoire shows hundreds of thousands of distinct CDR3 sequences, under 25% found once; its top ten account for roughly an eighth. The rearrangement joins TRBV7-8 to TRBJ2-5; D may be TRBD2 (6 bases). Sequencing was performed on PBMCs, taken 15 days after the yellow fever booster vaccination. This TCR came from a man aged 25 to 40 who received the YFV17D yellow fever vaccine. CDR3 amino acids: CASSFLGRMVRGETQYF. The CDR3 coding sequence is TGTGCCAGCAGCTTTCTTGGGAGGATGGTGCGCGGGGAGACCCAGTACTTC. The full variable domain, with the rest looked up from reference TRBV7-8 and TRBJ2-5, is GAGVSQSPRYKVAKRGQDVALRCDPISGHVSLFWYQQALGQGPEFLTYFQNEAQLDKSGLPSDRFFAERPEGSVSTLKIQRTQQEDSAVYLCASSFLGRMVRGETQYFGPGTRLLVL.